Listed here are 12 T cell receptor beta chains from one sample, sequenced in a study of early T cells in non-severe SARS-CoV-2 infection. TCRdb re-analysed the 5' RACE reads in MiXCR, keeping a single row per CDR3 protein. The repertoire holds some 49,000 distinct CDR3 sequences, with 3.5% to 4.5% as singletons. The material sequenced was whole blood. These receptors originate from an adult who was a healthcare worker with PCR-confirmed SARS-CoV-2 infection or an uninfected control (not recorded which).

The chain combines TRBV7-6 with TRBJ2-3, with 9 bases fitting TRBD1. Looked up from germline, CDR1 is SGHVS and CDR2 is FNYEAQ. The CDR3 totals 15 residues. Trimming cost V 2 bases and J 6 bases; bases outside gene matches: 6. CDR3 in amino acids: CASSLKGQGRDTQYF. The CDR3 nucleotides read TGTGCCAGCAGCTTAAAGGGACAGGGAAGGGATACGCAGTATTTT.

Many counts were recorded for this clonotype. V gene TRBV12-3 or TRBV12-4 combines with J gene TRBJ1-4, with D maybe TRBD1 (6 bases). The CDR3 extends over 14 amino acids. Trimming took 8 bases from V and 8 from J, leaving 18 bases between them. Written as DNA, the CDR3 is TGTGCCAGCTCCCGGGGGACATGGGTCGAAAAACTGTTTTTT. It translates to CASSRGTWVEKLFF.

This clonotype was seen ten or more times. The chain combines TRBV5-4 with TRBJ2-1; the match to TRBD1 covers 9 bases. CDR1 SGHNT and CDR2 YYREEE come from the germline V gene (reference sequence). The CDR3 has 15 residues. With V trimmed by 4 bases and J by 3 bases, 5 bases remained unmatched. The CDR3 nucleotides are TGTGCCAGCAGCCTACAGGGGGCAAACTACAATGAGCAGTTCTTC. It encodes CASSLQGANYNEQFF.

This clonotype has just a few counts. The chain joins TRBV12-2 to TRBJ2-7. TRBV12-2 is a known pseudogene. This CDR3 has 15 amino acids. CDR3 coding DNA: TGTGCAAGTCGCGTGTCTGGAGCTCCTGCCTACGAGCAGTACTTC. As protein: CASRVSGAPAYEQYF.

This chain links TRBV12-3 or TRBV12-4 with TRBJ2-1, with 8 nucleotides matching TRBD2. With V trimmed by 6 bases and J by 8 bases, 6 bases remained unmatched. The CDR3 has 13 residues. The CDR3 region has the DNA TGTGCCAGCAGAGGACTAGCCTTCTATGAGCAGTTCTTC. Translated, it gives CASRGLAFYEQFF.

The chain carries TRBV9 and TRBJ1-4; D might be TRBD1 (6 bases). This CDR3 is 15 amino acids long. Trimming took 0 bases from V and 3 from J, leaving 9 bases between them. The V gene's germline CDR1 is SGDLS and CDR2 YYNGEE. CDR3 DNA: TGTGCCAGCAGCGTAGCGGGACACCCTAATGAAAAACTGTTTTTT. This gives the protein CASSVAGHPNEKLFF.

This clonotype came up many times. This chain uses TRBV2 with TRBJ1-5, with D uncertain. Germline loops: CDR1 SNHLY, CDR2 FYNNEI. V was shortened by 7 bases and J by 0 bases, with 7 bases between the two germline ends. This CDR3 spans 13 amino acids. The CDR3 spells CASTTDSNQPQHF. Written as DNA, the CDR3 is TGTGCCAGCACCACAGATAGCAATCAGCCCCAGCATTTT.

The table lists this clonotype with many counts. The chain uses TRBV24-1 and TRBJ2-2; the D gene is possibly TRBD2 (5 bases). The CDR3 runs to 17 residues. Trimming took 3 bases from V and 1 from J, leaving 14 bases between them. Per the germline V gene, CDR1 is KGHDR and CDR2 is SFDVKD. The CDR3 protein is CATSDLSGSENTGELFF. The CDR3 coding sequence is TGTGCCACCAGTGATCTGAGTGGTAGCGAGAACACCGGGGAGCTGTTTTTT.

This clonotype was seen at least ten times. The rearrangement uses TRBV12-5 and TRBJ2-3; D is unresolved. The CDR3 runs to 13 residues. Trimming removed 1 base from V and 3 bases from J, with 5 bases in between. Germline values: CDR1 LGHNT, CDR2 FRNRAP. The CDR3 coding sequence is TGTGCTAGTGGTTTGGGGTCAACAGATACGCAGTATTTT. The encoded protein is CASGLGSTDTQYF.

Many counts were recorded for this clonotype. The J gene is TRBJ2-1, the V gene TRBV7-3; TRBD2 aligns across 7 bases. The CDR3 runs 15 residues. From germline, CDR1 is SGHTA and CDR2 FQGTGA. Trimming took 5 bases from V and 5 from J; bases not matched to a gene: 9. This CDR3 reads CASSQLGGANNEQFF. As DNA, the CDR3 is TGTGCCAGCAGCCAGTTGGGAGGGGCTAACAATGAGCAGTTCTTC.

This clonotype was seen ten or more times. The chain links TRBV19 to TRBJ2-5; D gene unclear. In germline, CDR1 is LNHDA, CDR2 SQIVND (reference sequence). This CDR3 region has 13 residues. V lost 2 bases, J lost 0 bases, and 4 bases lay in between. The CDR3 spells CASSISYQETQYF. The CDR3 DNA reads TGTGCCAGTAGTATATCGTACCAAGAGACCCAGTACTTC.

This clonotype was seen many times. The chain links TRBV11-2 to TRBJ1-6; the D is unclear. Germline V lookup: CDR1 SGHAT, CDR2 FQNNGV. This CDR3 comprises 15 residues. Trimming pared 1 base from V and 8 bases from J, leaving 12 bases between. CDR3 DNA sequence: TGTGCCAGCAGCTTAGTTGGGGTCGCGGATTCACCCCTCCACTTT. Translated: CASSLVGVADSPLHF.